This passage covers 5 T cell receptor beta chains from one sample sequenced in a study of T cells after posttransplantation cyclophosphamide. The method was immunoSEQ multiplex PCR; TCRdb's version includes in-frame clones alone and lacks a portion of them. This table holds 9,000 to 10,000 clones, around 87% found once. Control samples came 1 year after myeloablative marrow transplants with methotrexate plus calcineurin inhibitor. The sequencing here drew on PBMCs, taken after an allogeneic stem cell transplant with a calcineurin inhibitor and methotrexate. These receptors were taken from a male patient aged 25-45 years who received an allogeneic stem cell transplant from an unrelated donor, was CMV-positive, and had no GVHD. The graft donor may have contributed some T cells.

This sequence joins TRBV28 and TRBJ1-1; TRBD1 matches 10 bases. CDR1 MDHEN and CDR2 SYDVKM come from the germline V gene. CDR3 length equals 15 residues. V shed 4 bases, J shed 5 bases, and the junction held 7 bases outside the gene matches. The CDR3 region has the DNA TGTGCCAGCAGTTCCCCAGACAGGGGGCTTACTGAAGCTTTCTTT. Amino acid sequence: CASSSPDRGLTEAFF.

The V call is TRBV29-1, the J call TRBJ2-1; no firm D call. Trimming stripped 3 bases from V and 4 bases from J, with 10 bases between. Germline V gene sequence: CDR1 SQVTM, CDR2 ANQGSEA. CDR3 length: 13 amino acids. CDR3 sequence reads: CSVDRRGYNEQFF. Written as DNA, the CDR3 is TGCAGCGTTGACCGACGAGGATACAATGAGCAGTTCTTC.

The rearrangement uses TRBV7-2 and TRBJ2-3; 9 positions match TRBD1. This CDR3 has 12 amino acids. Germline V gene lookup returns CDR1 SGHTA and CDR2 FQGNSA. V gave up 8 bases and J gave up 6 bases; unmatched junction bases: 3. The CDR3: CASGTGFDTQYF. The CDR3 region has the DNA TGTGCCAGCGGGACAGGGTTTGATACGCAGTATTTT.

Comments on this clone: Germline and junction disagree at one end, which may indicate a read error. V and J are TRBV10-1 and TRBJ2-7, with TRBD1 matching over 9 bases. Germline CDR1 is WNHNN and CDR2 is SYGVQD (reference sequence). There are 16 residues in the CDR3. CDR3 amino acids: CASSVPSGTGFYGQYF. The DNA of the CDR3 is TGCGCCAGCAGTGTACCCTCCGGGACAGGGTTTTACGGGCAGTACTTC.

This clone was recorded once. The chain links TRBV4-3 to TRBJ2-5; 9 bases align to TRBD1. Germline trimming cut 0 bases from V and 6 bases from J; bases unmatched to any gene: 5. CDR3 size: 15 residues. CDR1 is LGHNA, CDR2 YSLEER, per germline. The CDR3 bases are TGCGCCAGCAGCCAAGATATCGACAGGGGGAAGACCCAGTACTTC. Amino acids: CASSQDIDRGKTQYF.